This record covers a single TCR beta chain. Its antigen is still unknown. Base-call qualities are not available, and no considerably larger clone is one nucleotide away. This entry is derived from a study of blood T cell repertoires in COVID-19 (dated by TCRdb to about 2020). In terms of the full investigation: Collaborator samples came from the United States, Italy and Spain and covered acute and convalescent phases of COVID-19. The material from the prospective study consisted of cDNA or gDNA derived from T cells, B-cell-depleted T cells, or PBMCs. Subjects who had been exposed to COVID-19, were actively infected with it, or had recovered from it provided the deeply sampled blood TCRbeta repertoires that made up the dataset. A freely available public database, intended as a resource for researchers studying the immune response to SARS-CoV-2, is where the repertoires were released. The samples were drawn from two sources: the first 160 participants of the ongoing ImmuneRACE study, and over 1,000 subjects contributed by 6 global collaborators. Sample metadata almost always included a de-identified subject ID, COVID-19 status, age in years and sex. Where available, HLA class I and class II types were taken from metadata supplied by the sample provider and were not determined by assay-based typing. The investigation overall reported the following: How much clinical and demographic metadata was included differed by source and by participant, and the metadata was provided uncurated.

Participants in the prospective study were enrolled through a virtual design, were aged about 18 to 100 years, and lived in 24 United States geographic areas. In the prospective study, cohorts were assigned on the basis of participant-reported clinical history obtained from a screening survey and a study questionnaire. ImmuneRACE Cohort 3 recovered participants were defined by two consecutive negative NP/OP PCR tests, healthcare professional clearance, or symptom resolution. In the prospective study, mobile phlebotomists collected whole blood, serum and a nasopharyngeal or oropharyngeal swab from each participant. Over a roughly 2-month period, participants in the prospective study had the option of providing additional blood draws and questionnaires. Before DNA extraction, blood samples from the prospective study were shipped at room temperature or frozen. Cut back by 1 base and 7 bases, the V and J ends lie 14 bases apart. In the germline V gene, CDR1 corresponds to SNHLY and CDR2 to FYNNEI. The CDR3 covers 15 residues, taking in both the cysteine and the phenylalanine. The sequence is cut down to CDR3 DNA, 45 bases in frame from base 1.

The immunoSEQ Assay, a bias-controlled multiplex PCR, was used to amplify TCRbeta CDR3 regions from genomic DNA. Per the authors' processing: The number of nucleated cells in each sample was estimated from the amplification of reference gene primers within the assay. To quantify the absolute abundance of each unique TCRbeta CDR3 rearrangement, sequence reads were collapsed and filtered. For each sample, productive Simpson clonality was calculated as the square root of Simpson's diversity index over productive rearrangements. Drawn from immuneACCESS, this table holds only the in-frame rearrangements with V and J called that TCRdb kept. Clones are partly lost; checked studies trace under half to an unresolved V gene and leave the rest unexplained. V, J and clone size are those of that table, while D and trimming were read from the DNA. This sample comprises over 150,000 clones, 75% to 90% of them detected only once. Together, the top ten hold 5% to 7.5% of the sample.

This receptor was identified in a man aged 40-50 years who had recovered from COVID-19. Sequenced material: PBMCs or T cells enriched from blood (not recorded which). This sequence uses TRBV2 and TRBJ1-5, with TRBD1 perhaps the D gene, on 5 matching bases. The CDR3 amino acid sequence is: CASSEGGGFGQPQHF. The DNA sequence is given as TGTGCCAGCAGTGAAGGGGGGGGGTTTGGACAGCCCCAGCATTTT.